These 16 T cell receptor beta chains were all obtained from the same sample, sequenced in a study of beta chain features in type 1 diabetes. No antigen is known for these receptors. General study points: Researchers report that Type 1 diabetes patients had moderately but significantly shorter TCRB CDR3s across all four CD4+ subsets.

Expressed TCRB transcripts got sequenced, as all isolated RNA was reverse transcribed. Some clones are missing from TCRdb's copy, which holds only in-frame ones; the method was immunoSEQ multiplex PCR. The table has some 240,000 clones, 16% seen once. Sequencing was carried out using naive CD4+ T cells from blood. These receptors originate from a young man with type 1 diabetes.

The CDR3 region is CSVGSNQPQHF. The CDR3 DNA reads TGCAGCGTTGGTAGCAATCAGCCCCAGCATTTT. V gene TRBV29-1 combines with J gene TRBJ1-5; unclear D gene. The V gene lost 4 bases and the J gene lost 0 bases, with 1 base spanning the gap. This CDR3 is 11 amino acids long. CDR1 and CDR2 from the germline V gene are SQVTM and ANQGSEA.

The V and J genes are TRBV9 and TRBJ2-1, with D unclear. Germline V CDR1 and CDR2: SGDLS, YYNGEE. Trimming took 1 base from V and 8 from J, leaving 13 bases between them. This CDR3 has 14 residues. In nucleotides, the CDR3 is TGTGCCAGCAGCGTACAGCTAGGAAGGGATGAGCAGTTCTTC. It encodes CASSVQLGRDEQFF.

This clone was observed a few times. V gene TRBV29-1 combines with J gene TRBJ1-1; the D is unclear. Trimming cost V 2 bases and J 2 bases, with 9 bases left between them. The CDR3 length is 13 residues. Germline CDR1 and CDR2: SQVTM and ANQGSEA. As DNA, the CDR3 is TGCAGCGTTGAAACGGGATCTAACACTGAAGCTTTCTTT. The encoded protein is CSVETGSNTEAFF.

In the case of this clone: The same CDR3 can be traced to other DNA sequences in this sample. The chain uses TRBV27 and TRBJ2-3; D may be TRBD2 (6 bases). V lost 6 bases and J lost 5, with 9 bases in between. The CDR3 loop spans 12 amino acids. Per the germline V gene, CDR1 is MNHEY and CDR2 is SMNVEV (reference sequence). The CDR3 here is CASRGGGDTQYF. The CDR3 nucleotides read TGTGCCAGCAGGGGGGGTGGAGATACGCAGTATTTT.

This clone occurred a few times. The chain joins TRBV7-9 to TRBJ1-5; no firm D call. V was shortened by 1 base and J by 3 bases, with 4 bases between the two germline ends. The germline gives CDR1 SEHNR, CDR2 FQNEAQ (reference sequence). The CDR3 totals 13 residues. The CDR3 DNA reads TGTGCCAGCAGCTTAGGCACCAATCAGCCCCAGCATTTT. It translates to CASSLGTNQPQHF.

The chain couples TRBV10-3 to TRBJ2-1; D call uncertain. Trimming took 2 bases from V and 12 from J, leaving 17 bases between them. This CDR3 has 14 residues. Germline CDR1 and CDR2: ENHRY and SYGVKD. CDR3 region: CAISENQSPRRQFF. For the CDR3, the DNA is TGTGCCATCAGTGAGAATCAATCCCCTCGGCGGCAGTTCTTC.

The rearrangement links TRBV18 to TRBJ2-5; D unclear. The germline gives CDR1 KGHSH, CDR2 LQKENI. The V end was cut by 3 bases, the J end by 5 bases, with 4 bases between. This CDR3 is built from 11 residues. CDR3 sequence (DNA): TGTGCCAGCTCACCGATGGAGACCCAGTACTTC. Its translation: CASSPMETQYF.

The chain carries TRBV23-1 and TRBJ1-2; TRBD1 agrees at 7 bases. TRBV23-1 is recorded as an ORF, its role being uncertain. V was pared by 5 bases and J by 5 bases, with 2 bases of the junction left unmatched. This CDR3 spans 12 amino acids. Written as DNA, the CDR3 is TGCGCCAGCAGTTTGGGACAGTATGGCTACACCTTC. This sequence encodes CASSLGQYGYTF.

The genes are TRBV7-9 and TRBJ1-4, with a weak D call TRBD1 (5 bases). The CDR3 has 14 residues. Germline CDR1 and CDR2: SEHNR and FQNEAQ (reference sequence). The V and J ends lost 4 bases and 3 bases respectively, with 9 bases between them. The CDR3 is CASSSWGSNEKLFF. The CDR3 nucleotides are TGTGCCAGCAGCTCCTGGGGGTCTAATGAAAAACTGTTTTTT.

The chain employs TRBV30 and TRBJ2-2; D remains ambiguous. The V end was cut by 7 bases, the J end by 7 bases, with 10 bases between. The germline gives CDR1 GTSNPN, CDR2 SVGIG (reference sequence). The CDR3 has 11 amino acids. CDR3 sequence (DNA): TGTGCCTCCAGGCGCAGCGGGGAGCTGTTTTTT. Its translation is CASRRSGELFF.

J is TRBJ2-5 and V is TRBV5-1; D call uncertain. V lost 3 bases and J lost 4, with 7 bases in between. CDR1 and CDR2 from the germline V gene are SGHRS and YFSETQ. The length of the CDR3 is 12 residues. The CDR3 nucleotides are TGCGCCAGCAGCTATTCGACAGAGACCCAGTACTTC. Protein product: CASSYSTETQYF.

This clone was detected only a few times. The chain recombines TRBV7-9 with TRBJ2-1; no clear D. The V gene's germline CDR1 is SEHNR and CDR2 FQNEAQ (reference sequence). V gave up 5 bases and J gave up 0 bases, with 17 bases separating them. The CDR3 consists of 17 residues. CDR3 coding DNA: TGTGCCAGCAGCCGGCCGGCCCAGTGGAACTCCTACAATGAGCAGTTCTTC. Its translation is CASSRPAQWNSYNEQFF.

Worth noting for this clone: The same CDR3 is also encoded by other DNA sequences in this sample. V and J are TRBV5-1 and TRBJ2-1, with 13 nucleotides matching TRBD2. Germline V gene data show CDR1 as SGHRS and CDR2 as YFSETQ. CDR3 length equals 16 residues. V shed 0 bases and J 5 bases; nucleotides not matched to a gene: 2. Here the CDR3 DNA reads TGCGCCAGCAGCTTGGGCGGGACTAGCGGGGACAATGAGCAGTTCTTC. Amino acids: CASSLGGTSGDNEQFF.

The V gene is TRBV5-4, the J gene TRBJ2-2; a possible D gene is TRBD1 (6 bases). The length of the CDR3 is 12 residues. Germline values: CDR1 SGHNT, CDR2 YYREEE (reference sequence). Trimming took off 4 bases at V and 6 bases at J, with 7 bases between the two ends. The CDR3 loop is CASSQGPGELFF. The CDR3 DNA is TGTGCCAGCAGCCAGGGGCCCGGGGAGCTGTTTTTT.

This clone was picked up a small number of times. The chain couples TRBV5-1 to TRBJ2-5, with D possibly being TRBD1 (5 bases). Germline CDR1 is SGHRS and CDR2 is YFSETQ. The CDR3 extends over 17 amino acids. V lost 0 bases, J lost 1 base, and 16 bases lay in between. CDR3 sequence (DNA): TGCGCCAGCAGCTTGGGCGCCCAGGGTTCAGGCCAAGAGACCCAGTACTTC. This encodes CASSLGAQGSGQETQYF.

This clone appeared a few times. The V gene is TRBV27, the J gene TRBJ1-2, with a weak D call TRBD1 (6 bases). The CDR3 spans 13 residues. The germline CDR1 and CDR2 sequences are MNHEY and SMNVEV (reference sequence). V was clipped by 6 bases and J by 7 bases, with 15 bases between them. CDR3 bases: TGTGCCAGCAGCCACGGGGGCGGCTCTGGCTACACCTTC. Protein product: CASSHGGGSGYTF.